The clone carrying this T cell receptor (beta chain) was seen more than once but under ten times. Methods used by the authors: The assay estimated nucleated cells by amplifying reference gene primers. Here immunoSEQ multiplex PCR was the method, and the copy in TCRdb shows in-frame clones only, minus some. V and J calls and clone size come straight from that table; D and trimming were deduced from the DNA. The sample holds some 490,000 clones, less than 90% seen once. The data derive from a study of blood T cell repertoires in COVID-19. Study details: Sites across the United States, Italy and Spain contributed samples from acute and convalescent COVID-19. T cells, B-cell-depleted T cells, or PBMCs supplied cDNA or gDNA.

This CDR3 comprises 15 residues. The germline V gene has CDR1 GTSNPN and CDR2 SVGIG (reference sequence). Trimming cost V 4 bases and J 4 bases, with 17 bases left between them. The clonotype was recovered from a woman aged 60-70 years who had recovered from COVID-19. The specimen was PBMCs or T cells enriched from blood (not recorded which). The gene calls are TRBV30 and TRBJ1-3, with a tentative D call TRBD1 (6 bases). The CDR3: CAWTSGDLRGNTIYF. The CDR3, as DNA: TGTGCCTGGACGTCAGGGGATCTGCGAGGAAACACCATATATTTT.